The TCR beta chain under discussion was sequenced for a study of cytomegalovirus exposure and HLA in healthy donors. Germline-derived CDR1 and CDR2 are MDHEN and SYDVKM. CDR3 length: 16 residues. V shed 7 bases and J 5 bases; nucleotides not matched to a gene: 14. Details on this clone: Antigen specificity is unknown.

Findings of the study overall: The authors listed 164 TCR beta chains as cytomegalovirus-associated. Despite most TCR sequences being rare, some public TCRs occurred in many donors.

Using immunoSEQ multiplex PCR, the repertoire was profiled, and TCRdb retains in-frame clones only, with some absent. The data show more than 90,000 clones, 88% seen once. The TCR was taken from a man aged 18 to 29 in good health and CMV-seropositive. Sequenced material: PBMCs. The rearrangement joins TRBV28 to TRBJ2-5; 9 bases are shared with TRBD1. In nucleotides, the CDR3 is TGTGCCAGCACCCATTGGACAGGGGTTTCGGAGGAGACCCAGTACTTC. Its protein product is CASTHWTGVSEETQYF. The variable domain in full, completed from reference TRBV28 and TRBJ2-5, reads DVKVTQSSRYLVKRTGEKVFLECVQDMDHENMFWYRQDPGLGLRLIYFSYDVKMKEKGDIPEGYSVSREKKERFSLILESASTNQTSMYLCASTHWTGVSEETQYFGPGTRLLVL.